A selection of T cell receptor beta chains follows, all from one sample in a study of CD8 T cells in ankylosing spondylitis. One entry per CDR3 protein, called by TCRdb with MiXCR from the 5' RACE reads. In the table there are 750,000 to 850,000 distinct CDR3 sequences, approximately 12% of which are singletons. Sequences were obtained from blood, either unsorted or a sorted T cell fraction (not recorded which). These TCRs come from a male donor with ankylosing spondylitis. The conserved cysteine and the conserved F or W are not part of the CDR3 here. D genes are given only for firm matches. Rows may omit the clone size; those that give it use once, few, many or a size class.

d_call	clone_size	j_call	v_call	cdr3_aa
TRBD2	many	TRBJ2-1	TRBV4-3	ASSLGTSGVSEQF
.	few	TRBJ2-2	TRBV5-1	ATRSDPTNTGELF
.	few	TRBJ1-6	TRBV6-5	ASSYGQRNSPLH
TRBD1	.	TRBJ1-1	TRBV6-1	ASRPPGQGRVEAF
TRBD2	.	TRBJ2-1	TRBV20-1	SAGTSGRNYNEQF
.	few	TRBJ2-7	TRBV20-1	SAREPSGRYGTYEQY
TRBD2	few	TRBJ2-5	TRBV20-1	SARRLAGGSIQTQY
TRBD2	.	TRBJ2-3	TRBV7-8	ASSSLAGEFWRRDTQY
TRBD1	.	TRBJ1-6	TRBV6-5	ASSLGTASSYNSPLH
.	few	TRBJ1-4	TRBV6-2/TRBV6-3	ASSYLGQYDEKLF
.	.	TRBJ1-6	TRBV10-1	ASSATLGNSPLH
TRBD2	few	TRBJ2-3	TRBV7-9	ASSLASGGAYTQY
.	.	TRBJ1-1	TRBV25-1	ASTGGGGEAF
.	.	TRBJ2-1	TRBV24-1	ATSGPGSHEQF
TRBD2	few	TRBJ2-2	TRBV12-3/TRBV12-4	ASTPASGRKGTGELF
.	once	TRBJ2-1	TRBV20-1	SASRPLRYNEQF
.	.	TRBJ2-3	TRBV6-1	ASGWGGSDTQY
TRBD2	.	TRBJ2-1	TRBV12-3/TRBV12-4	ASLRIAGYNEQF
.	.	TRBJ2-7	TRBV7-2	ASILMSGVPSYEQY
.	.	TRBJ1-1	TRBV5-1	ASSLALQGGAEAF
TRBD1	few	TRBJ1-1	TRBV2	ASSNRGYTEAF
.	many	TRBJ2-1	TRBV28	ASSSGASSYNEQF